This entry features one TCR beta chain sequence. What it recognizes is unknown. The data were obtained in a study of vaccination effects on CD4 cells after COVID-19. Study as a whole: All study participants received two doses of BNT162b2 or mRNA-1273 vaccine.

Sequencing was performed with immunoSEQ multiplex PCR; in TCRdb, only in-frame clones are kept and a portion is missing. The repertoire holds about 45,000 clones, with 65% to 70% as singletons. Antigen-specific CD4+ T cells expanded by the ViraFEST assay with viral peptide pools were then sequenced. Isolating CD4+ T cells followed about 10 days of culture. Confirmation by PCR established that the person had SARS-CoV-2 infection between March and December 2020. This clonotype was obtained from a human donor who had a prior SARS-CoV-2 infection. Sequencing used CD4+ T cells from PBMCs cultured with a peptide pool, obtained before COVID-19 vaccination.

In DNA, the CDR3 is TGTGCCAGCAGGCTGGGAACCGGAGGAGAGACCCAGTACTTC. Amino acids: CASRLGTGGETQYF. The V and J genes are TRBV5-4 and TRBJ2-5, with TRBD2 as a possible D gene (5 bases). Per the germline V gene, CDR1 is SGHNT and CDR2 is YYREEE (reference sequence). The V end was cut by 5 bases, the J end by 4 bases, with 15 bases between. The CDR3 has 14 residues.